This section outlines one T cell receptor (beta chain) sequence together with its context. Its antigen is currently unknown. CDR3 length: 15 residues. Germline V lookup: CDR1 SGHRS, CDR2 YFSETQ. V was clipped by 4 bases and J by 2 bases; unmatched bases: 9. This sample was taken from a study of identical twins. TCRdb fed the 5' RACE reads into MiXCR, producing one record per CDR3 protein. This table holds under 300,000 distinct CDR3 sequences, roughly 8.7% found once. Study-level findings and limits: Twins showed weaker excess sharing in their beta out-of-frame sequences. In monozygotic twins, models underestimated the sharing of out-of-frame TCR alpha. Out-of-frame alpha sequences common to twins were enriched for low generation probability.

This same sample was also part of a study on yellow fever vaccine responses in identical twins.

The chain links TRBV5-1 to TRBJ2-7; TRBD1 agrees at 7 bases. This receptor was obtained from a woman between 18 and 30 years old in good health. What was sequenced was CD8+ T cells sorted from blood. CDR3 nucleotides: TGCGCCAGCAGCGGAGGACAGGACTTTACCTACGAGCAGTACTTC. Translation: CASSGGQDFTYEQYF.